This T cell receptor (beta chain) is drawn from a study of T cells in localized non-small cell lung cancer. Using immunoSEQ multiplex PCR, the repertoire was profiled, and TCRdb retains in-frame clones only, with some absent. Of fewer than 75,000 clones detected, 65% to 85% appear once; the ten largest clones hold 1% to 1.5%. As concerns this clone: Its specificity is unknown.

Study-wide findings and caveats: Uninvolved adjacent lung had more T cell clonality than any other tissue, topping tumor.

CDR3 length: 15 amino acids. The germline V and J ends were trimmed by 0 bases and 0 bases, with 9 bases remaining between them. CDR1 and CDR2 (germline): SGHVS, FNYEAQ. This clonotype was sampled from a female donor older than 55 with stage I lung adenocarcinoma. The sequenced sample was peripheral blood, obtained before any cancer treatment. The rearrangement uses TRBV7-6 and TRBJ2-7; D possibly uses TRBD1 or TRBD2 (5 bases each). The CDR3 region has the DNA TGTGCCAGCAGCTTAGCGGGGGTAGGCTCCTACGAGCAGTACTTC. Translating gives CASSLAGVGSYEQYF.